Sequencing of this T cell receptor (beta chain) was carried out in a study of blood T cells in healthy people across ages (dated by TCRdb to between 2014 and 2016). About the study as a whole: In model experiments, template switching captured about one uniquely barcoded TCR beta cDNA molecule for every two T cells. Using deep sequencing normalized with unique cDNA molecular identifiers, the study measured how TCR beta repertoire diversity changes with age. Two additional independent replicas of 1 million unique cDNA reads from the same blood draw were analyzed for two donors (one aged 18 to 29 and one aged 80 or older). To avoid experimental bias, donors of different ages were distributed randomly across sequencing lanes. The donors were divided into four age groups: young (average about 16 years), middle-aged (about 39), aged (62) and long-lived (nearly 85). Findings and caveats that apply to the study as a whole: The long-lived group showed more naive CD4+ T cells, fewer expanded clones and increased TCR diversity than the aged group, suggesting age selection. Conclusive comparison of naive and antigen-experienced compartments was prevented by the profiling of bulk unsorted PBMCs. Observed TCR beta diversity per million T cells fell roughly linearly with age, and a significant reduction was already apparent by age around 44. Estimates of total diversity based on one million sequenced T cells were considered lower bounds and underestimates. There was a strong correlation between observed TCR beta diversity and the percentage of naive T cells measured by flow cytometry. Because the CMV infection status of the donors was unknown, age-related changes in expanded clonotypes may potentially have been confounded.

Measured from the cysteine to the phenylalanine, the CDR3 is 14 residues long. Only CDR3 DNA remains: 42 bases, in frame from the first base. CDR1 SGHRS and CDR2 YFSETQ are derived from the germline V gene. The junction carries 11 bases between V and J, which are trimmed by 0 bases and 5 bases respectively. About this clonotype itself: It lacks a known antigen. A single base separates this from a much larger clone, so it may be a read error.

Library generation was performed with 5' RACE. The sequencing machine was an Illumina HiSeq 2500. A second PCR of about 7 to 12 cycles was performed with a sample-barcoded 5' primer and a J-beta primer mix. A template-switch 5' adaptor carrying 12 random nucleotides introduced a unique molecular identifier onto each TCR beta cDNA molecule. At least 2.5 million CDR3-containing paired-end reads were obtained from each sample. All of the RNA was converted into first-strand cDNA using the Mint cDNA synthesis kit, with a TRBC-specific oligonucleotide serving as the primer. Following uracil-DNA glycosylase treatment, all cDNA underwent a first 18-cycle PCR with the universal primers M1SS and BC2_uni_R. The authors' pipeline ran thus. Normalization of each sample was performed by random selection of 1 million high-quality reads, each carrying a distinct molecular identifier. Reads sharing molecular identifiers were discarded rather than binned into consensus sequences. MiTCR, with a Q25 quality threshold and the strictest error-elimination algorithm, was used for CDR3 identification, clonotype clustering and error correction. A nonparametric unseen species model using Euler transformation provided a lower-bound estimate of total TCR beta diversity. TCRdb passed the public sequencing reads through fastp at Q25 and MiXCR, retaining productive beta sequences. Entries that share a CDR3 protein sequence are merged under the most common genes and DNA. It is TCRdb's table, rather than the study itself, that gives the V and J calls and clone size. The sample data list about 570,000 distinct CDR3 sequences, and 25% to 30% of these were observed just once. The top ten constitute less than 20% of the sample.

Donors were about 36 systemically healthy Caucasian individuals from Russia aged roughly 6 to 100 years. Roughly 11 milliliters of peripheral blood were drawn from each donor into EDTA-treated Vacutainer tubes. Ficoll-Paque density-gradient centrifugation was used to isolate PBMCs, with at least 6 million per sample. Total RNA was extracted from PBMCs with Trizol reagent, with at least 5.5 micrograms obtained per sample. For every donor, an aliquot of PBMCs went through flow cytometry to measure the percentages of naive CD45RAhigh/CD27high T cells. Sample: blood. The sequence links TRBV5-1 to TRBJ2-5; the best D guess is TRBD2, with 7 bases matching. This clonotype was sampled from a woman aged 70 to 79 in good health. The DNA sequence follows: TGCGCCAGCAGCTTGGAGGGGGGGCTGGAGACCCAGTACTTC. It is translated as CASSLEGGLETQYF.